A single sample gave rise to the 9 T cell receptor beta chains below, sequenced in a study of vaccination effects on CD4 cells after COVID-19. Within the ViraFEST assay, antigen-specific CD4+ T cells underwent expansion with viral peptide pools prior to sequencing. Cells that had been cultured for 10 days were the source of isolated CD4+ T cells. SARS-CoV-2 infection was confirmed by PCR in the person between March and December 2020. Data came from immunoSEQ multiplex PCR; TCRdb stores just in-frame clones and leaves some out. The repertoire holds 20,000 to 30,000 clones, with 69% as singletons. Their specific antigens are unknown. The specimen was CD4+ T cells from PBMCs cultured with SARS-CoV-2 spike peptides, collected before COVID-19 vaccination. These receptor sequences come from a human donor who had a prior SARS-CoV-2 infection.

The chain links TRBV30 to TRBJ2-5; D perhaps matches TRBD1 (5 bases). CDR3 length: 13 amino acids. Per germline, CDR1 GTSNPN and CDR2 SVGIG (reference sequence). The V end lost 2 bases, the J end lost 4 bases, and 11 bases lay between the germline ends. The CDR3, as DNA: TGTGCCTGGAGTTCAGGGAACCCAGAGACCCAGTACTTC. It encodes CAWSSGNPETQYF.

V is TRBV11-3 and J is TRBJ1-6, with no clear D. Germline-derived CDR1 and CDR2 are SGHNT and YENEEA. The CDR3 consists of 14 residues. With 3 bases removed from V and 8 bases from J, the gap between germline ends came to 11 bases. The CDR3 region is CASSFGGSDSPLHF. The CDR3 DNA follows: TGTGCCAGCAGCTTCGGTGGGAGTGATTCACCCCTCCACTTT.

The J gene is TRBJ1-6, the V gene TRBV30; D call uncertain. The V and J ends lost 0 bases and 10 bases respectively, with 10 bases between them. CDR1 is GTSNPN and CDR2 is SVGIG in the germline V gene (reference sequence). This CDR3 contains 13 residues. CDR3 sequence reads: CAWSVGVRSPLHF. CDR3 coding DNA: TGTGCCTGGAGTGTGGGTGTAAGGTCACCCCTCCACTTT.

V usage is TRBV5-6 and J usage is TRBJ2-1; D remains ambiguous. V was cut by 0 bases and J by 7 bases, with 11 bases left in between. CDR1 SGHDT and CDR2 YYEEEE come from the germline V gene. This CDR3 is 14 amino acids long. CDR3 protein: CASSLAPNFNEQFF. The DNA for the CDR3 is TGTGCCAGCAGCTTGGCCCCTAATTTTAATGAGCAGTTCTTC. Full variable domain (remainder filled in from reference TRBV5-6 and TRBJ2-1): DAGVTQSPTHLIKTRGQQVTLRCSPKSGHDTVSWYQQALGQGPQFIFQYYEEEERQRGNFPDRFSGHQFPNYSSELNVNALLLGDSALYLCASSLAPNFNEQFFGPGTRLTVL.

The CDR3 DNA sequence: TGTGCCAGAAGCTTGGGACAGGGGATAACCTACGAGCAGTACTTC. Amino acids: CARSLGQGITYEQYF. The rearrangement links TRBV5-3 to TRBJ2-7, with 8 bases lining up with TRBD1. TRBV5-3 is recorded as an ORF, its role being uncertain. This CDR3 comprises 15 residues. After removal of 0 bases from V and 2 bases from J, the junction contained 4 bases not matched to a gene.

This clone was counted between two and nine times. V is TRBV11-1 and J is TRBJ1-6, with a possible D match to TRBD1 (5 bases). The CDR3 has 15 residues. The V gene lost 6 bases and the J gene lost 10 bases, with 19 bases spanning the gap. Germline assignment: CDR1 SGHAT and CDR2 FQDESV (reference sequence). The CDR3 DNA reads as TGTGCCAGCAGTCGGGATTTCTCAGGGACGTCACCCCTCCACTTT. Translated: CASSRDFSGTSPLHF.

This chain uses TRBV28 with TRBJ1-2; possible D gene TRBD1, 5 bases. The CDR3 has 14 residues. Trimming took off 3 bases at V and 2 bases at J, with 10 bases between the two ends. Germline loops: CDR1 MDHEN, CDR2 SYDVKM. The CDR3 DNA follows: TGTGCCAGCAGTTTTAGTGCAGGGAACTATGGCTACACCTTC. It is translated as CASSFSAGNYGYTF.

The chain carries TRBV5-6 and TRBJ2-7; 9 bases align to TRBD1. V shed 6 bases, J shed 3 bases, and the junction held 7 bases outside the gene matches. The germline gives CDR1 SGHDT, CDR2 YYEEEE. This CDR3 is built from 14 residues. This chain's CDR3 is CASNPGTGIYEQYF. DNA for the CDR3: TGTGCCAGCAACCCCGGGACAGGGATCTACGAGCAGTACTTC.

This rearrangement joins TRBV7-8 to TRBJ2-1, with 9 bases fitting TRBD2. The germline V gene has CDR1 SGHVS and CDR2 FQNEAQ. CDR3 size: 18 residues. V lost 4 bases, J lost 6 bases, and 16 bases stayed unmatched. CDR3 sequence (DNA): TGTGCCAGCAGCTCCCCCCGGGGTTTAGCGGGGGTAGCCAATGAGCAGTTCTTC. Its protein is CASSSPRGLAGVANEQFF. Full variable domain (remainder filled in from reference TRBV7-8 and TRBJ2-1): GAGVSQSPRYKVAKRGQDVALRCDPISGHVSLFWYQQALGQGPEFLTYFQNEAQLDKSGLPSDRFFAERPEGSVSTLKIQRTQQEDSAVYLCASSSPRGLAGVANEQFFGPGTRLTVL.